This T cell receptor beta chain is drawn from a study of blood T cell repertoires in COVID-19. Across the whole study: Whether acute or convalescent, the COVID-19 samples came from the United States, Italy and Spain.

This CDR3 has 17 amino acids. The V gene's germline CDR1 is MDHEN and CDR2 SYDVKM. Between the trimmed V and J ends, which lost 5 bases and 4 bases, there was a span of 20 bases. Authors' analysis steps: Nucleated cell counts were estimated from reference gene primer amplification. The protocol was immunoSEQ multiplex PCR, while the TCRdb copy is restricted to in-frame clones and leaves out a portion. The DNA gave D and trimming, while V, J and clone size come from that table. The repertoire holds about 100,000 clones, with approximately 89% as singletons. This receptor was identified in a man aged 50 to 59 with active or convalescent COVID-19. The sample was peripheral blood. The chain carries TRBV28 and TRBJ1-4; no definite D call. CDR3 amino acids: CASSRLGRLSLNEKLFF. CDR3 bases: TGTGCCAGCAGTCGGCTAGGAAGGTTGAGCCTTAATGAAAAACTGTTTTTT.